This T cell receptor (beta chain) was documented in a study of T cells in Graves' hyperthyroidism and ophthalmopathy. General study findings and limits: Most clonotypes expanded in the thyroid (above 0.001) were also present in blood.

TCR beta CDR3 region amplification was performed from RNA transcripts. With the HTBI primer set, the TCR CDR3 went through a first round of RT-PCR. MiXCR was run by TCRdb on the multiplex PCR reads, yielding one entry per CDR3 protein. The profile shows approximately 710,000 distinct CDR3 sequences, about 18% of them singletons. Of note for this clonotype: Its cognate antigen is unknown.

CDR3 length: 17 amino acids. Trimming took 0 bases from V and 2 from J; bases not matched to a gene: 9. The V gene's germline CDR1 is DFQATT and CDR2 SNEGSKA (reference sequence). This chain uses TRBV20-1 with TRBJ2-7; 11 bases align to TRBD2. This clonotype originated in a man aged 45-65 years with Graves' hyperthyroidism. The sample consisted of blood. The CDR3 loop is CSARDPSGLADPYEQYF. The CDR3 coding sequence is TGCAGTGCTAGAGATCCGTCGGGACTAGCGGATCCCTACGAGCAGTACTTC.